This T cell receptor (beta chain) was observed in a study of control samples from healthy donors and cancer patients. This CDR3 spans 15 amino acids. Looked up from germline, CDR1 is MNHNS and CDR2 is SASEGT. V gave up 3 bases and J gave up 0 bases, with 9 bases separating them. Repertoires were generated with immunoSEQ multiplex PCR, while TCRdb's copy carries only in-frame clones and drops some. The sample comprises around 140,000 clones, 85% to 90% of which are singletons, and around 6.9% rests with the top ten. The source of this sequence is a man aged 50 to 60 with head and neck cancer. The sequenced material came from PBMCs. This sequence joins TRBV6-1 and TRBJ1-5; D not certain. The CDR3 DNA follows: TGTGCCAGCAGTGACAGTTCCTATAGCAATCAGCCCCAGCATTTT. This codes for CASSDSSYSNQPQHF.